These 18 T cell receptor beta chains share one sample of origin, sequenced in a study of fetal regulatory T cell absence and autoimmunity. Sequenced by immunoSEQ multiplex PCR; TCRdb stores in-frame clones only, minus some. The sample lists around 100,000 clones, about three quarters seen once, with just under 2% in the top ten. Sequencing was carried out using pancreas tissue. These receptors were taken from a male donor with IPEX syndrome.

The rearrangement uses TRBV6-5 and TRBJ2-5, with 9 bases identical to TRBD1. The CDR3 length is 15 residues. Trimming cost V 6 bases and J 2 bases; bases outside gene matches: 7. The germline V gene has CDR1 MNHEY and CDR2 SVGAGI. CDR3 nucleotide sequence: TGTGCCAGCAGCCGGGACAGGGATCGGCAAGAGACCCAGTACTTC. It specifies CASSRDRDRQETQYF.

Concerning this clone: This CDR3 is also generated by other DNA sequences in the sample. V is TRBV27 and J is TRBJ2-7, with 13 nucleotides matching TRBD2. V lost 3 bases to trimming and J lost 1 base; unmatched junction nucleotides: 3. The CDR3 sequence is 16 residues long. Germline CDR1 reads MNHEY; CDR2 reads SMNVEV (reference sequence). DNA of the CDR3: TGTGCCAGCAGTTTGACTAGCGGGGGGCTTTCCTACGAGCAGTACTTC. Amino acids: CASSLTSGGLSYEQYF.

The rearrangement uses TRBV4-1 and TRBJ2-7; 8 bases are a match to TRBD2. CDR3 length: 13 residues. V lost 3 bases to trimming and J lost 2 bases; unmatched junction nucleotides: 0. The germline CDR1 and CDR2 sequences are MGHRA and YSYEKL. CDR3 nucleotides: TGCGCCAGCAGCCAGCGGGGGGCCTACGAGCAGTACTTC. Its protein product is CASSQRGAYEQYF.

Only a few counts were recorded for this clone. The chain's CDR3 is CASSPWGAGELFF. The CDR3 DNA reads TGTGCCAGCAGCCCCTGGGGCGCCGGGGAGCTGTTTTTT. The rearrangement joins TRBV5-4 to TRBJ2-2, with D tentatively TRBD1 (5 bases). The germline CDR1 and CDR2 sequences are SGHNT and YYREEE (reference sequence). Between the trimmed V and J ends, which lost 4 bases and 6 bases, there was a span of 10 bases. The CDR3 is 13 amino acids.

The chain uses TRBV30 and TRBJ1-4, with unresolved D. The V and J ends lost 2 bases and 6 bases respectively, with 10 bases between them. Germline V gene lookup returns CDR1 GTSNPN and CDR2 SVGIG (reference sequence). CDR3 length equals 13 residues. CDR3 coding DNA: TGTGCCTGGAGTACATCGGCCTATGAAAAACTGTTTTTT. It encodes CAWSTSAYEKLFF.

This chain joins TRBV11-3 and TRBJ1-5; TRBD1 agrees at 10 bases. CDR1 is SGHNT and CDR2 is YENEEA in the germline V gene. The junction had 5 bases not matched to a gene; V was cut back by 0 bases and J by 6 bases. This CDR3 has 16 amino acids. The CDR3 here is CASSLDRTGGSQPQHF. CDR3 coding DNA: TGTGCCAGCAGCTTAGATCGGACAGGGGGAAGTCAGCCCCAGCATTTT. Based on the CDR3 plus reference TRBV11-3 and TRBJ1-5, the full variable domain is EAGVVQSPRYKIIEKKQPVAFWCNPISGHNTLYWYLQNLGQGPELLIRYENEEAVDDSQLPKDRFSAERLKGVDSTLKIQPAELGDSAVYLCASSLDRTGGSQPQHFGDGTRLSIL.

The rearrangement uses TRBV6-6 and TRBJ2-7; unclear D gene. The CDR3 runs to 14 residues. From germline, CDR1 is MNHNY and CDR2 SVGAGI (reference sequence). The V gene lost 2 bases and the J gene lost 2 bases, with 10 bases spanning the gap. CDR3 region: CASSYSRFPYEQYF. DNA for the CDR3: TGTGCCAGCAGTTACAGCAGGTTTCCCTACGAGCAGTACTTC.

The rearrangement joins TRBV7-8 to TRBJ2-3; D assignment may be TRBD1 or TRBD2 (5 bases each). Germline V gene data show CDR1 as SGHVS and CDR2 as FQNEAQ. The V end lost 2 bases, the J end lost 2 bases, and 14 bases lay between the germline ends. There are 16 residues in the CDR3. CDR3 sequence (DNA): TGTGCCAGCAGCTTACAAGGGACGGGGTTCACAGATACGCAGTATTTT. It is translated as CASSLQGTGFTDTQYF.

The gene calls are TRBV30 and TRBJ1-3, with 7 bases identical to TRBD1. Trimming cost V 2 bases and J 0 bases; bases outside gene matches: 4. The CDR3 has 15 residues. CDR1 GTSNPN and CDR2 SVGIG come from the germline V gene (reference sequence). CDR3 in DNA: TGTGCCTGGAGTCGGACAGGCTACTCTGGAAACACCATATATTTT. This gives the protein CAWSRTGYSGNTIYF.

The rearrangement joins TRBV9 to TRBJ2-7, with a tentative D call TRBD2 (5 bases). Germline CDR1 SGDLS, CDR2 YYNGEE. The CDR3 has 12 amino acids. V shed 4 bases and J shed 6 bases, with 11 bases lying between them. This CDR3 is CASSPSRGEQYF. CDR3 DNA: TGTGCCAGCAGCCCCTCTCGGGGCGAGCAGTACTTC.

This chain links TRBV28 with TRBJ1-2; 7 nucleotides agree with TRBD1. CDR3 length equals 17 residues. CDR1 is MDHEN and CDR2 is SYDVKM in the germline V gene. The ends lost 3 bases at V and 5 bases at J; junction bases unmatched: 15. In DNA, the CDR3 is TGTGCCAGCAGTTTCCGGGACAGCCGGATCCTTCTTTATGGCTACACCTTC. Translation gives CASSFRDSRILLYGYTF.

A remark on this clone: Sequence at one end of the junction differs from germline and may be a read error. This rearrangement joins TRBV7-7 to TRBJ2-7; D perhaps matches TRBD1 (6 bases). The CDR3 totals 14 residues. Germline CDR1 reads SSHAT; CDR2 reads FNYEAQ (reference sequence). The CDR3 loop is CASSLRQAPYEQYF. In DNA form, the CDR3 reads TGTGCTAGCAGCTTAAGACAGGCTCCCTACGAGCAGTACTTC.

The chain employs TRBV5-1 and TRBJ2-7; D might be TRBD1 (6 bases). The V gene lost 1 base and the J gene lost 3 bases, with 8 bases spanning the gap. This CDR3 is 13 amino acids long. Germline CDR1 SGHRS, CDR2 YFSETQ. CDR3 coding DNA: TGCGCCAGCAGCTTGACAGGGAGCTACGAGCAGTACTTC. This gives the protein CASSLTGSYEQYF.

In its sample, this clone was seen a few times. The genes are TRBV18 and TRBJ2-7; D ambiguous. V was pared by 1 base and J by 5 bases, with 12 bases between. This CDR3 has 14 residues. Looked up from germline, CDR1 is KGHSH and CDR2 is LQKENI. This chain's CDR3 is CASSPHLVSDEQYF. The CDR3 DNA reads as TGTGCCAGCTCACCACATCTAGTATCCGACGAGCAGTACTTC.

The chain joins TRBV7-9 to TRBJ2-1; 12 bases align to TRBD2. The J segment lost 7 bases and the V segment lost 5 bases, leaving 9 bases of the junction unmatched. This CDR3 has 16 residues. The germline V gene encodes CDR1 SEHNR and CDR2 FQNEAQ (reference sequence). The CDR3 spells CASSLRPTSGGNEQFF. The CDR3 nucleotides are TGTGCCAGCAGCCTCCGACCCACTAGCGGGGGGAATGAGCAGTTCTTC.

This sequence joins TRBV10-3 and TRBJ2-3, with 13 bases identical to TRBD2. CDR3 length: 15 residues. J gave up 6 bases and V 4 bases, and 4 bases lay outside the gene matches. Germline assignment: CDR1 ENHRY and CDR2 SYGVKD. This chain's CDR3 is CAISGLAGGSDTQYF. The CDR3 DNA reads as TGTGCCATCAGTGGACTAGCGGGAGGTTCGGATACGCAGTATTTT.

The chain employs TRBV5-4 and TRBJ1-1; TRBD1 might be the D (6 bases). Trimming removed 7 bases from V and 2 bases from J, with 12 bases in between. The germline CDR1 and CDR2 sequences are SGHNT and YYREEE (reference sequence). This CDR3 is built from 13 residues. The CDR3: CASSDSSNTEAFF. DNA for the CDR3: TGTGCCAGCTCGGACAGCTCTAACACTGAAGCTTTCTTT.

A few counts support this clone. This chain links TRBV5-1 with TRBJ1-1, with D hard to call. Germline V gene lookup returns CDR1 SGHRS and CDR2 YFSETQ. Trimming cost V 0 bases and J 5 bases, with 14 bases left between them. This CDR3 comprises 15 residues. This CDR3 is CASSLAKGLGTEAFF. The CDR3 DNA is TGCGCCAGCAGCTTGGCGAAGGGCCTCGGGACTGAAGCTTTCTTT.